These T cell receptor beta chains were read from a single sample in a study of cytomegalovirus exposure and HLA in healthy donors. The assay was immunoSEQ multiplex PCR, and TCRdb's table has in-frame clones only and misses some. The table lists 150,000 to 200,000 clones, 80% to 90% of them singletons. Material: PBMCs. The source is a woman between 18 and 29 years old in good health and CMV-seropositive. Both conserved end residues are part of each CDR3. A D gene is named only where the DNA matches it firmly.

D gene: NA; J gene: TRBJ2-5; V gene: TRBV2; CDR3 protein: CASRWDTQETQYF; CDR3 DNA: TGTGCCAGCAGGTGGGACACCCAAGAGACCCAGTACTTC
D gene: TRBD1; J gene: TRBJ1-1; V gene: TRBV7-9; CDR3 protein: CASSSRTGNTEAFF; CDR3 DNA: TGTGCCAGCAGCTCTAGGACAGGGAACACTGAAGCTTTCTTT
D gene: NA; J gene: TRBJ1-4; V gene: TRBV6-1; CDR3 protein: CASSGISGTTNEKLFF; CDR3 DNA: TGTGCCAGCAGTGGGATAAGCGGGACAACTAATGAAAAACTGTTTTTT
D gene: NA; J gene: TRBJ2-1; V gene: TRBV19; CDR3 protein: CASSSRGSYNEQFF; CDR3 DNA: TGTGCCAGTAGCTCTAGGGGCTCCTACAATGAGCAGTTCTTC
D gene: TRBD1; J gene: TRBJ1-5; V gene: TRBV19; CDR3 protein: CASSRGQGAPAQHF; CDR3 DNA: TGTGCCAGTAGTAGGGGACAGGGGGCGCCTGCCCAGCATTTT
D gene: TRBD1; J gene: TRBJ2-2; V gene: TRBV6-6; CDR3 protein: CATLLRQGLNTGELFF; CDR3 DNA: TGTGCCACCTTGCTCCGACAGGGTCTGAACACCGGGGAGCTGTTTTTT
D gene: NA; J gene: TRBJ1-1; V gene: TRBV4-1; CDR3 protein: CASSQVGGLKGAFF; CDR3 DNA: TGCGCCAGCAGCCAAGTAGGAGGGCTTAAGGGAGCTTTCTTT
D gene: NA; J gene: TRBJ1-6; V gene: TRBV30; CDR3 protein: CAWTLRGANNSPLHF; CDR3 DNA: TGTGCCTGGACTCTGCGGGGAGCTAATAATTCACCCCTCCACTTT
D gene: TRBD1; J gene: TRBJ1-1; V gene: TRBV18; CDR3 protein: CASSPSGQGLEGAFF; CDR3 DNA: TGTGCCAGCTCACCATCTGGACAGGGATTGGAAGGAGCTTTCTTT
D gene: TRBD1; J gene: TRBJ2-5; V gene: TRBV4-3; CDR3 protein: CASSRTFGTAVQETQYF; CDR3 DNA: TGCGCCAGCAGCCGTACCTTCGGGACAGCTGTTCAAGAGACCCAGTACTTC
D gene: TRBD1; J gene: TRBJ1-1; V gene: TRBV6-5; CDR3 protein: CASKKGTVNTEAFF; CDR3 DNA: TGTGCCAGCAAAAAAGGGACAGTGAACACTGAAGCTTTCTTT
D gene: NA; J gene: TRBJ2-3; V gene: TRBV7-2; CDR3 protein: CASSLSTDTQYF; CDR3 DNA: TGTGCCAGCAGCCTTTCCACAGATACGCAGTATTTT
D gene: NA; J gene: TRBJ2-6; V gene: TRBV4-1; CDR3 protein: CASSFTGTRHSGANVLTF; CDR3 DNA: TGCGCCAGCAGCTTTACCGGGACAAGACACTCTGGGGCCAACGTCCTGACTTTC
D gene: NA; J gene: TRBJ2-1; V gene: TRBV11-1; CDR3 protein: CASRRLAGANNEQFF; CDR3 DNA: TGTGCCAGCAGGAGACTTGCGGGGGCAAACAATGAGCAGTTCTTC